The entry that follows covers one T cell receptor beta chain sequence. Its antigen remains unknown. Sequencing was performed with immunoSEQ multiplex PCR; in TCRdb, only in-frame clones are kept and a portion is missing. The sample records roughly 100,000 clones, less than 90% being singletons. The record originates from a study of radiation and T cells in renal cell carcinoma. In the study overall: Nephrectomy followed 15 Gy stereotactic body radiation by 4 weeks.

The study, taken as a whole, reports: In blood, top tumor clones expanded by 2 weeks, shrinking by 4.

Stated time point: baseline pretreatment blood. Treatment reported: 15 Gy SBRT to primary tumor, nephrectomy 4 weeks later. Radiation-treated patients gave blood at baseline, week 2 and week 4. The patient's renal cell carcinoma had clear cell pathology. Germline CDR1 is MDHEN and CDR2 is SYDVKM. V dropped 3 bases and J dropped 2; count of bases not matched to a gene: 3. The length of the CDR3 is 15 residues. Here the sequenced sample was blood, taken from a patient whose treatment included radiotherapy and nephrectomy. The receptor was derived from a middle-aged man with renal cell carcinoma. The chain combines TRBV28 with TRBJ1-2; 10 bases are shared with TRBD1. The CDR3 sequence is CASSFWGQGNYGYTF. As DNA, the CDR3 is TGTGCCAGCAGTTTCTGGGGACAGGGGAACTATGGCTACACCTTC.